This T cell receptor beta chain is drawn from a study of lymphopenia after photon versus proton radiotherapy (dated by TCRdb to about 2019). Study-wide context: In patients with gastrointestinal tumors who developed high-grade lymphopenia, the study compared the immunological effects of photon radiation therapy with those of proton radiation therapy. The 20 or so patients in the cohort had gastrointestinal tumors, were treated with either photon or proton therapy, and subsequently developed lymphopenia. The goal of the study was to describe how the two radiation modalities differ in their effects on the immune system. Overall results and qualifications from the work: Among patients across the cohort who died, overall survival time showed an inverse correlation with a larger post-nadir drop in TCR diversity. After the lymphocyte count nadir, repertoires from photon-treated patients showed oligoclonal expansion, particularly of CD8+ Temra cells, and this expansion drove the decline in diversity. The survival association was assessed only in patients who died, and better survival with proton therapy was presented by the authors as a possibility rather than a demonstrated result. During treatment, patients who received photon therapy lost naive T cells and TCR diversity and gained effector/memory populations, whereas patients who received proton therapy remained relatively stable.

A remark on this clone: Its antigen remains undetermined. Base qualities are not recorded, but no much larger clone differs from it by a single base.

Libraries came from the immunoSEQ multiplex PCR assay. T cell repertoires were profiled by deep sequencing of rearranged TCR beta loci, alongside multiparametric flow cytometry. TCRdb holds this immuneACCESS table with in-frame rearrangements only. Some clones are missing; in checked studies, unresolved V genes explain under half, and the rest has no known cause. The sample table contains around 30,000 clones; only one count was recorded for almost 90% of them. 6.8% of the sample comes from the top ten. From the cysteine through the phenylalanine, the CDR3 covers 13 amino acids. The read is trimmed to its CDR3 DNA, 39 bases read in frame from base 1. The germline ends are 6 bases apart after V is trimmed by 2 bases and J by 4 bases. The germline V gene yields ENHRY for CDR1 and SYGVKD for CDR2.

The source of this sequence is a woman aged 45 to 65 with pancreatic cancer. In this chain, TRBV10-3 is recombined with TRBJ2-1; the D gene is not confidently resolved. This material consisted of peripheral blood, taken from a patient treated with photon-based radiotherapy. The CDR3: CAISEEEYNEQFF. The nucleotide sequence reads TGTGCCATCAGTGAGGAGGAGTACAATGAGCAGTTCTTC.